These T cell receptor beta chains were read from a single sample in a study of regulatory T cells in long-lasting Graves disease. From the multiplex PCR reads, TCRdb called clonotypes with MiXCR, one entry per CDR3 protein. The sample carries about 310,000 distinct CDR3 sequences, 20% to 25% recorded once. Source: peripheral blood mononuclear cells (PBMCs), taken when the disease was refractory, from a patient treated with antithyroid drugs. The receptors come from a female donor with Graves disease. The conserved cysteine and the conserved F or W are not part of the CDR3 here.

J,V,CDR3
TRBJ1-1,TRBV30,AWTPGVGTEAF
TRBJ1-5,TRBV18,ASSPNSELGQPQH
TRBJ2-7,TRBV28,ASSFSRVRSYEQY
TRBJ1-2,TRBV29-1,SGWTALQDGYT
TRBJ2-7,TRBV2,ASSVGAVYEQY
TRBJ2-7,TRBV7-2,ASSLVGAASGMNEQY
TRBJ1-2,TRBV27,ASSYRGDYGYT
TRBJ2-2,TRBV15,ATSRGDGLIAGELF
TRBJ2-1,TRBV6-5,ASSYSPPSGIYNEQF
TRBJ1-5,TRBV20-1,SASLEASNQPQH
TRBJ1-2,TRBV20-1,SARGTGESPNYGYT
TRBJ2-5,TRBV28,ASSPPYWHGETQY
TRBJ2-5,TRBV11-2,ASSFYICSASRQGETQY
TRBJ2-7,TRBV20-1,SARMVSTYEQY
TRBJ1-6,TRBV6-1,ASSVQGSYNSPLH
TRBJ2-7,TRBV5-5,ASSIRWTRNSYEQY
TRBJ2-1,TRBV7-2,ASTTGGSGRSLYNEQF